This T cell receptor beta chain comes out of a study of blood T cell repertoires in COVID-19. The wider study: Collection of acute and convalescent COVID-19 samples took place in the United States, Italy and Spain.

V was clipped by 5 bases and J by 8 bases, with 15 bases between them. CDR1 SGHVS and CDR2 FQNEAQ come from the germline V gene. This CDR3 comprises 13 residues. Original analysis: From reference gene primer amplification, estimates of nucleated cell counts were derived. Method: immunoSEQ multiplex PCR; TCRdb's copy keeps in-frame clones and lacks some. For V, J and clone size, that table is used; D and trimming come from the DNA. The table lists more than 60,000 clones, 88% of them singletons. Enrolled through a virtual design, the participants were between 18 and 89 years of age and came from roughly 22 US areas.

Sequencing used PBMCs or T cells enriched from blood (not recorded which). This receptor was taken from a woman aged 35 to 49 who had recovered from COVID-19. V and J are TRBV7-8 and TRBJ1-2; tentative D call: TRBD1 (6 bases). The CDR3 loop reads CASSLDSREGYTF. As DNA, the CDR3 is TGTGCCAGCAGCCTGGACAGCAGAGAAGGCTACACCTTC.